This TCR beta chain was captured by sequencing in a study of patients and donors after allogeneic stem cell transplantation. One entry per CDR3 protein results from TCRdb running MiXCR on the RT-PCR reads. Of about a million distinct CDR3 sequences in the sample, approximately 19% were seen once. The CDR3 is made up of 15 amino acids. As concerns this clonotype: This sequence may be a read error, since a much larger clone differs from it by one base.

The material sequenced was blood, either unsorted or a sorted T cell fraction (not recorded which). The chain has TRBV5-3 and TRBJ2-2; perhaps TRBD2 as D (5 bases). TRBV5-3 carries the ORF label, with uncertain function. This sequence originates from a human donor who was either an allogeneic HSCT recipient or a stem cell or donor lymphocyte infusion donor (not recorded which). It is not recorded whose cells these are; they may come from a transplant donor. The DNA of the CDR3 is TGTGCCAGCAGCTTGAAGACAACGAACACCGGGGAGCCGTTTTTT. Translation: CASSLKTTNTGEPFF.